These 7 T cell receptor beta chains were sequenced from one sample in a study of blood T cells in healthy people across ages (dated by TCRdb to between 2014 and 2017). The library was produced with 5' RACE. The instrument given in TCRdb is Illumina HiSeq 2500. A second PCR of roughly 7 to 12 cycles was performed with a sample-barcoded 5' primer and a J-beta primer mix. In-frame beta chains were kept once TCRdb had trimmed the public reads at Q25 with fastp and called clones with MiXCR. Every entry covers one CDR3 protein and lists the most common genes and DNA from its rows. Across this sample there are about 1.6 million distinct CDR3 sequences, with about 32% seen only once. Around 10% of the sample comes from the top ten. The sequencing input was blood. These receptors were collected from a woman aged 30 to 39 in good health.

The J gene is TRBJ2-3, the V gene TRBV9; D may be TRBD1 or TRBD2 (5 bases each). This CDR3 is built from 15 residues. Germline-derived CDR1 and CDR2 are SGDLS and YYNGEE. Trimming took off 4 bases at V and 2 bases at J, with 14 bases between the two ends. The CDR3 nucleotides are TGTGCCAGCAGCCTCGGGACGCTCGACACAGATACGCAGTATTTT. Translating gives CASSLGTLDTDTQYF.

This clonotype was seen a few times. This chain links TRBV4-2 with TRBJ2-1; no reliable D call. The CDR3 spans 17 residues. CDR1 is LGHNA, CDR2 YNFKEQ, per germline. The germline V and J ends were trimmed by 1 base and 0 bases, with 13 bases remaining between them. The CDR3 coding sequence is TGTGCCAGCAGCCAAGGATCTACAGCCCCCTCCTACAATGAGCAGTTCTTC. It encodes CASSQGSTAPSYNEQFF.

This clonotype was observed a few times. This chain joins TRBV5-1 and TRBJ2-5; TRBD1 agrees at 8 bases. V trimming: 4 bases; J trimming: 7 bases; junction bases outside the gene matches: 6. Per the germline V gene, CDR1 is SGHRS and CDR2 is YFSETQ. The CDR3 sequence is 13 residues long. CDR3 residues: CASSTDRGRTQYF. DNA for the CDR3: TGCGCCAGCAGCACCGACAGGGGAAGGACCCAGTACTTC.

Comments on this clonotype: A much more abundant neighbour one base away suggests this may be a read error. CDR3 in DNA: TGTGCCAGCAGCTTGGCCCGGGGGTCCACAGATGCGCAGTATTTT. Residues: CASSLARGSTDAQYF. The chain employs TRBV5-6 and TRBJ2-3; D is perhaps TRBD2 (6 bases). The CDR3 runs to 15 residues. Germline-derived CDR1 and CDR2 are SGHDT and YYEEEE.

The rearrangement uses TRBV30 and TRBJ1-6; perhaps TRBD1 as D (5 bases). CDR1 is GTSNPN, CDR2 SVGIG, per germline (reference sequence). This CDR3 contains 13 residues. Between the trimmed V and J ends, which lost 4 bases and 9 bases, there was a span of 13 bases. The CDR3 sequence is CAWNSGHLSPLHF. The CDR3 DNA reads TGTGCCTGGAATAGCGGACACCTTTCACCCCTCCACTTT.

This clonotype was recorded at least ten times. The V and J genes are TRBV4-1 and TRBJ1-2; D is uncertain. This CDR3 region has 17 residues. Looked up from germline, CDR1 is MGHRA and CDR2 is YSYEKL. Trimming pared 1 base from V and 0 bases from J, leaving 15 bases between. This CDR3 is CASSQGGVGPTNYGYTF. In nucleotides, the CDR3 is TGCGCCAGCAGCCAAGGGGGTGTGGGTCCCACTAACTATGGCTACACCTTC.

The chain employs TRBV7-2 and TRBJ2-1; the D gene is possibly TRBD1 (5 bases). The V gene's germline CDR1 is SGHTA and CDR2 FQGNSA. Trimming removed 4 bases from V and 12 bases from J, with 16 bases in between. This CDR3 is 13 amino acids long. In nucleotides, the CDR3 is TGTGCCAGCAGCTCCAGGGCTGGCTATGGGCAGTTCTTC. This codes for CASSSRAGYGQFF.